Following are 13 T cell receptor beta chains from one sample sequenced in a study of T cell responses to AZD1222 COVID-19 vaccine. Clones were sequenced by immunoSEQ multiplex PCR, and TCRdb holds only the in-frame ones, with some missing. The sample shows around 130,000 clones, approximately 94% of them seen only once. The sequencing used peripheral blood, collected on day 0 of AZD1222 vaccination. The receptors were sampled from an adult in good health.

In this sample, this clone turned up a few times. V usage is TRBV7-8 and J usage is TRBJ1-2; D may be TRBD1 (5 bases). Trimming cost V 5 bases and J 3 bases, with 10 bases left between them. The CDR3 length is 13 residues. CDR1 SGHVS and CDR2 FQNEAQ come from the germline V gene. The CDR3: CASSPTVHYGYTF. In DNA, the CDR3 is TGTGCCAGCAGCCCGACAGTTCACTATGGCTACACCTTC.

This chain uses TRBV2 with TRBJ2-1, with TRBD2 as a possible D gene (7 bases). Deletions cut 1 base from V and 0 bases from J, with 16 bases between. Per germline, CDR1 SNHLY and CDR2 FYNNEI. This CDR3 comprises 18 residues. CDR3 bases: TGTGCCAGCAGTGAAGGCTCGGGGGGCGCGACCTCCTACAATGAGCAGTTCTTC. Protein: CASSEGSGGATSYNEQFF.

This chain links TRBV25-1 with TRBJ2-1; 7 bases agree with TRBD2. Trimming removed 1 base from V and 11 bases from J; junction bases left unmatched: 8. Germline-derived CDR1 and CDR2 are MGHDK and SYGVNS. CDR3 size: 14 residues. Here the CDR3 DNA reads TGTGCCAGCAGTGAATCTGCAGGGAGGGTAAAGCAGTTCTTC. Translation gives CASSESAGRVKQFF. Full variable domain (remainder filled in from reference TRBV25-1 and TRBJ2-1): EADIYQTPRYLVIGTGKKITLECSQTMGHDKMYWYQQDPGMELHLIHYSYGVNSTEKGDLSSESTVSRIRTEHFPLTLESARPSHTSQYLCASSESAGRVKQFFGPGTRLTVL.

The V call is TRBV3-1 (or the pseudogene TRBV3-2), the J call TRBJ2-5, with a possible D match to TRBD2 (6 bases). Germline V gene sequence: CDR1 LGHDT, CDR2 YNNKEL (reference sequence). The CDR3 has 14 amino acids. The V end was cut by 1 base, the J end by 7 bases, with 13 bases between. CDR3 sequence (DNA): TGTGCCAGCAGCCAAGGCCTGGTGGGGGGGACCCAGTACTTC. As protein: CASSQGLVGGTQYF.

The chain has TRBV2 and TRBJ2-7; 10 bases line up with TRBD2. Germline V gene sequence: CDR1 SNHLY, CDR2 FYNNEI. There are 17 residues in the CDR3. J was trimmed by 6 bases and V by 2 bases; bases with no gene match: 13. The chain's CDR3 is CASSELILSGRAREQYF. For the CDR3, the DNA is TGTGCCAGCAGTGAACTGATCCTAAGCGGGAGGGCCCGCGAGCAGTACTTC.

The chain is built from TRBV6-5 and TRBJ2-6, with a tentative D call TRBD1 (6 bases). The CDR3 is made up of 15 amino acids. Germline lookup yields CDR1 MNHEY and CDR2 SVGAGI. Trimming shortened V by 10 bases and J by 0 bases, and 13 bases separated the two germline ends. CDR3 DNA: TGTGCCACCGAGCAGGGGAGCTCTGGGGCCAACGTCCTGACTTTC. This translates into CATEQGSSGANVLTF.

CDR3 sequence: CSASPQQGLAEKLFF. The CDR3 DNA reads as TGCAGTGCTAGTCCCCAACAGGGGCTCGCTGAAAAACTGTTTTTT. The rearrangement links TRBV20-1 to TRBJ1-4; 7 positions agree with TRBD1. Germline V gene data show CDR1 as DFQATT and CDR2 as SNEGSKA (reference sequence). This CDR3 comprises 15 residues. Trimming at V came to 3 bases and at J to 7 bases, leaving 11 bases not matched to a gene.

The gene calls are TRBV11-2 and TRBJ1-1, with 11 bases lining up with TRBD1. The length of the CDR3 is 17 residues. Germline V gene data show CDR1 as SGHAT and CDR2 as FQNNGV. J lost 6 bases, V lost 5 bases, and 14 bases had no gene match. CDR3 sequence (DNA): TGTGCCAGCAGCGCAACGGTATCCGGGACAGGGGGGTCTGAAGCTTTCTTT. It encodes CASSATVSGTGGSEAFF.

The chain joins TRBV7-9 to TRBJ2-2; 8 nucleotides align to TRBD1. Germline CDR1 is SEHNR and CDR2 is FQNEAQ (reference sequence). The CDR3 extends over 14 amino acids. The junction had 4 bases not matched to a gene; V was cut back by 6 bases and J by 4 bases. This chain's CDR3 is CASRMTGATGELFF. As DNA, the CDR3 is TGTGCCAGCAGGATGACAGGGGCCACCGGGGAGCTGTTTTTT.

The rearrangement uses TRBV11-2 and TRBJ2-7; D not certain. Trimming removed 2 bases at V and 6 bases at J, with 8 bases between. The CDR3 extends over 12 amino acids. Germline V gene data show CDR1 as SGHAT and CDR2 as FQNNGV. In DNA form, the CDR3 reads TGTGCCAGCAGCTTAAGGGTTAGCGAGCAGTACTTC. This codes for CASSLRVSEQYF.

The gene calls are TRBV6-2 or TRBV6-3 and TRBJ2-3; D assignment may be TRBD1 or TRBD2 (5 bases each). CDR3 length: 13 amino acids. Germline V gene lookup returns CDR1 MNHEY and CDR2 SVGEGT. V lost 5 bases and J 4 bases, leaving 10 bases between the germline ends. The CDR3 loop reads CASSPGRADTQYF. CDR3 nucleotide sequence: TGTGCCAGCAGTCCGGGGCGCGCAGATACGCAGTATTTT.

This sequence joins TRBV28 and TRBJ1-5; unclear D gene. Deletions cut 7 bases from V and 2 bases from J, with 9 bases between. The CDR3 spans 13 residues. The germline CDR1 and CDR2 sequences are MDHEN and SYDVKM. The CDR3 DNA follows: TGTGCCAGCAACTTTGGAGGCAATCAGCCCCAGCATTTT. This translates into CASNFGGNQPQHF.

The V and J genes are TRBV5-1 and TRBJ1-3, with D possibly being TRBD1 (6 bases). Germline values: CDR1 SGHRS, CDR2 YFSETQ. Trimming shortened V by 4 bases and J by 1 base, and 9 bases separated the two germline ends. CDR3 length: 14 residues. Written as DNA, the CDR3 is TGCGCCAGCAGCGGAGGACAGTCTGGAAACACCATATATTTT. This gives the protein CASSGGQSGNTIYF.